This T cell receptor beta chain was captured in a study of neoadjuvant nivolumab and ipilimumab in lung cancer. Study at large: Patients got nivolumab 3 mg/kg on days 1, 15 and 29; combination added ipilimumab 1 mg/kg day 1. The study's findings and limits: TCR richness and clonality were higher in tumors than adjacent uninvolved lung. Higher pretherapy blood TCR richness went with higher resected-tumor richness.

This table comes from immunoSEQ multiplex PCR, and its TCRdb copy is limited to in-frame clones, with some not included. Among more than 25,000 clones, 76% were seen once, and the ten largest hold 18%. This clone was seen only a few times. Its antigen is as yet unknown. V lost 5 bases, J lost 4 bases, and 7 bases stayed unmatched. The CDR3 covers 14 residues. Germline CDR1 ENHRY, CDR2 SYGVKD. The chain links TRBV10-3 to TRBJ1-1; TRBD1 agrees at 7 bases. This sample comprised tumor tissue, obtained after neoadjuvant nivolumab, alone or with ipilimumab, at or shortly before surgery. The receptor was isolated from an adult with non-small cell lung cancer. CDR3 in amino acids: CAISLTGVSTEAFF. CDR3 bases: TGTGCCATCAGTCTTACAGGGGTGAGCACTGAAGCTTTCTTT.